Listed below are T cell receptor beta chains from one sample, sequenced in a study of T cells in localized non-small cell lung cancer. Produced via immunoSEQ multiplex PCR; TCRdb's table is partial and in-frame only. The sample carries 90,000 to 95,000 clones, more than 75% recorded once. The starting material was PBMCs, obtained before any cancer treatment. The receptors originated from a woman aged 40-75 years with stage II squamous cell lung carcinoma. Both conserved end residues are part of each CDR3. A D gene is named only where the DNA matches it firmly. For some rows the clone size is stated as once, few or many, or as a class when expanded; others skip it.

TRBJ1-3,once,TRBV10-3,-,CAIKAGLAVSGNTIYF,TGTGCCATCAAGGCAGGGTTGGCGGTCTCTGGAAACACCATATATTTT
TRBJ1-2,-,TRBV6-1,-,CASSDRGDYGYTF,TGTGCCAGCAGTGACCGGGGCGACTATGGCTACACCTTC
TRBJ2-1,-,TRBV5-6,TRBD2,CASSPSRSGTSYNEQFF,TGTGCCAGCAGCCCCTCTCGGAGCGGGACCTCCTACAATGAGCAGTTCTTC
TRBJ1-2,-,TRBV2,TRBD1,CASRRTGVDYGYTF,TGTGCCAGCAGAAGGACAGGGGTCGATTATGGCTACACCTTC
TRBJ2-3,-,TRBV7-6,-,CASSFGGPTDTQYF,TGTGCCAGCAGCTTTGGGGGTCCCACAGATACGCAGTATTTT
TRBJ1-5,-,TRBV28,-,CASNTPRGAGQPQHF,TGTGCCAGCAACACCCCGCGGGGGGCGGGACAGCCCCAGCATTTT
TRBJ1-4,-,TRBV29-1,TRBD1,CSVEDLGQGNEKLFF,TGCAGCGTTGAAGATCTGGGACAGGGTAATGAAAAACTGTTTTTT
TRBJ2-3,-,TRBV6-5,TRBD2,CASRSVAGGTDTQYF,TGTGCCAGCAGGAGTGTAGCGGGGGGCACAGATACGCAGTATTTT
TRBJ2-7,once,TRBV28,-,CASLSRPGATYEQYF,TGTGCCAGTCTGAGTCGGCCTGGGGCTACCTACGAGCAGTACTTC
TRBJ2-3,-,TRBV5-1,-,CASSLDGYNTDTQYF,TGCGCCAGCAGCTTGGACGGCTACAACACAGATACGCAGTATTTT
TRBJ2-3,-,TRBV5-1,TRBD2,CASSSSGRTSTDTQYF,TGCGCCAGCAGCTCGAGCGGGAGGACTAGCACAGATACGCAGTATTTT
TRBJ2-5,-,TRBV28,TRBD2,CASSLGTSAFIQETQYF,TGTGCCAGCAGTTTAGGGACTAGCGCTTTCATCCAAGAGACCCAGTACTTC
TRBJ2-3,-,TRBV18,TRBD2,CASSLGTSGRGTDTQYF,TGTGCCAGCTCACTCGGGACTAGCGGGAGGGGCACAGATACGCAGTATTTT
TRBJ2-3,-,TRBV6-1,TRBD2,CASSEAGASGALDTQYF,TGTGCCAGCAGTGAAGCGGGAGCTAGCGGGGCCTTAGATACGCAGTATTTT
TRBJ2-7,-,TRBV11-2,-,CASSWDTTYEQYF,TGTGCCAGCAGCTGGGACACCACCTACGAGCAGTACTTC
TRBJ2-7,-,TRBV5-1,TRBD2,CASSLMTSGGYEQYF,TGCGCCAGCAGCTTGATGACTAGCGGGGGCTACGAGCAGTACTTC
TRBJ2-1,few,TRBV5-1,TRBD2,CASSPGTSDNEQFF,TGCGCCAGCAGCCCCGGGACTAGCGACAATGAGCAGTTCTTC
TRBJ1-2,-,TRBV29-1,-,CSVDSGRRSNYGYTF,TGCAGCGTTGACTCGGGCAGGCGGTCTAACTATGGCTACACCTTC
TRBJ2-2,-,TRBV5-1,-,CASSLRTGAHGELFF,TGCGCCAGCAGCTTGAGAACGGGGGCCCACGGGGAGCTGTTTTTT
TRBJ1-1,-,TRBV5-1,-,CASSLDRPNTEAFF,TGCGCCAGCAGCTTGGACAGACCGAACACTGAAGCTTTCTTT
TRBJ1-1,once,TRBV7-6,TRBD1,CASSRETGGKAFF,TGTGCCAGCAGCCGGGAAACAGGGGGCAAAGCTTTCTTT
TRBJ2-7,-,TRBV28,-,CASSLFLQGRSSYEQYF,TGTGCCAGCAGTTTATTCCTACAGGGACGAAGCAGCTACGAGCAGTACTTC
TRBJ1-1,-,TRBV29-1,TRBD1,CSVRTGRGTEAFF,TGCAGCGTTAGGACAGGGAGAGGAACTGAAGCTTTCTTT
TRBJ1-2,-,TRBV5-1,-,CASSLAVGDGYTF,TGCGCCAGCAGCTTGGCCGTGGGGGATGGCTACACCTTC
TRBJ1-6,few,TRBV4-2,TRBD1,CASSQGQGYNSPLHF,TGTGCCAGCAGCCAGGGACAGGGTTATAATTCACCCCTCCACTTT
TRBJ2-3,few,TRBV5-6,-,CASSLDQYRIERPDTQYF,TGTGCCAGCAGCTTGGACCAATACAGGATAGAACGTCCAGATACGCAGTATTTT
TRBJ1-3,-,TRBV18,-,CASSPTAGNTIYF,TGTGCCAGCTCACCGACAGCAGGAAACACCATATATTTT
TRBJ2-1,-,TRBV10-3,TRBD2,CAISKLAGGLVAEQFF,TGTGCCATCAGCAAACTAGCGGGGGGGCTCGTTGCTGAGCAGTTCTTC
TRBJ1-3,-,TRBV5-1,-,CASSSPGANTIYF,TGCGCCAGCAGCTCCCCAGGTGCAAACACCATATATTTT
TRBJ2-1,-,TRBV19,TRBD2,CASSIAGGTGDEQFF,TGTGCCAGTAGTATAGCGGGAGGAACGGGGGATGAGCAGTTCTTC
TRBJ1-1,once,TRBV6-6,-,CASSPDPEAFF,TGTGCCAGCAGTCCCGACCCTGAAGCTTTCTTT
TRBJ2-3,-,TRBV27,-,CASSFLMAGNTDTQYF,TGTGCCAGCAGTTTTTTGATGGCAGGGAACACAGATACGCAGTATTTT
TRBJ1-2,-,TRBV28,TRBD1,CATGSTGKGDGYTF,TGTGCCACCGGATCGACAGGGAAGGGGGATGGCTACACCTTC
TRBJ1-4,-,TRBV13,TRBD1,CASSLRTGSGEKLFF,TGTGCCAGCAGCTTAAGGACAGGGTCGGGGGAAAAACTGTTTTTT
TRBJ1-4,-,TRBV5-8,-,CASSPRRLNEKLFF,TGTGCCAGCAGCCCCAGGCGATTAAATGAAAAACTGTTTTTT
TRBJ2-1,-,TRBV7-2,-,CASSWRQVRNEQFF,TGTGCCAGCAGCTGGAGACAGGTTCGAAATGAGCAGTTCTTC
TRBJ2-5,once,TRBV2,TRBD2,CASSGTSGYQETQYF,TGTGCCAGCAGTGGGACTAGCGGTTACCAAGAGACCCAGTACTTC
TRBJ2-3,-,TRBV5-4,-,CASSLRTSFTDTQYF,TGTGCCAGCAGCTTGCGGACGTCTTTCACAGATACGCAGTATTTT
TRBJ1-1,-,TRBV19,-,CASSSRRDVNTEAFF,TGTGCCAGTAGTAGTAGGCGGGACGTGAACACTGAAGCTTTCTTT
TRBJ2-7,-,TRBV7-6,-,CASSLEARGGGAFFYEQYF,TGTGCCAGCAGCTTAGAGGCACGAGGGGGGGGCGCGTTTTTCTACGAGCAGTACTTC
TRBJ2-7,-,TRBV5-6,TRBD1,CASSPTGDRREQYF,TGTGCCAGCAGCCCGACAGGGGATCGGCGCGAGCAGTACTTC
TRBJ1-2,-,TRBV10-3,TRBD1,CAIRRDSQNYGYTF,TGTGCCATCAGAAGGGACAGCCAAAACTATGGCTACACCTTC
TRBJ1-5,-,TRBV4-2,TRBD1,CASSLQQGNSNQPQHF,TGTGCCAGCAGCCTTCAACAGGGGAATAGCAATCAGCCCCAGCATTTT
TRBJ2-1,-,TRBV12-5,TRBD2,CASGTSGGSGTVGGQFF,TGTGCTAGTGGTACCTCCGGGGGTAGCGGGACCGTCGGAGGGCAGTTCTTC
TRBJ1-1,-,TRBV12-5,-,CASVTTGDNTEAFF,TGTGCTAGTGTCACGACAGGAGACAACACTGAAGCTTTCTTT
TRBJ2-2,once,TRBV15,TRBD1,CATSRDPTGGITGELFF,TGTGCCACCAGCAGAGATCCCACAGGGGGCATCACCGGGGAGCTGTTTTTT
TRBJ2-3,-,TRBV7-9,TRBD2,CASSLGEGRADTQYF,TGTGCCAGCAGCTTAGGGGAGGGCCGAGCAGATACGCAGTATTTT
TRBJ1-2,-,TRBV5-1,-,CASRDPMGANYGYTF,TGCGCCAGCAGGGATCCAATGGGAGCTAACTATGGCTACACCTTC
TRBJ1-1,-,TRBV7-9,-,CASSLQVLKTGGEAFF,TGTGCCAGCAGTTTACAGGTCCTAAAGACAGGTGGTGAAGCTTTCTTT
TRBJ2-4,-,TRBV5-5,TRBD1,CASSLGQGRNIQYF,TGTGCCAGCAGCTTGGGACAGGGAAGAAACATTCAGTACTTC
TRBJ2-1,-,TRBV9,TRBD2,CASSGRGERVVVGEQFF,TGTGCCAGCAGCGGCCGGGGGGAGAGGGTGGTTGTTGGGGAGCAGTTCTTC